The present TCR beta chain was sequenced within a study of CD4 T cells in relation to SARS-CoV-2 and coronaviruses. Study context: Controls used an HIV-1 Nef peptide pool or no peptide.

CD4+ T cells from unexposed donors were obtained before the COVID-19 pandemic (2011-2018). CD4+ T cells were isolated from the cells after roughly 11 days of culture. Unexposed-donor CD4+ T cells were probed with SARS-CoV-2 S/N and four cold-coronavirus spikes, cells permitting. Notes on the study in general: This crossreactivity analysis covered spike protein alone, no other viral proteins.

Germline CDR1 MNHEY, CDR2 SVGAGI. Trimming took off 0 bases at V and 2 bases at J, with 13 bases between the two ends. The CDR3 contains 16 residues. Only one count was recorded for this clone. Its target is unknown. Sequenced by immunoSEQ multiplex PCR; TCRdb stores in-frame clones only, minus some. This sample has approximately 20,000 clones, with around 78% found just once. The material sequenced was CD4+ T cells from PBMCs, cultured in vitro. This TCR derives from a human donor in good health. The chain couples TRBV6-5 to TRBJ1-2; D remains ambiguous. The CDR3 here is CASSYSTETWNYGYTF. In nucleotides, the CDR3 is TGTGCCAGCAGTTACTCTACAGAAACGTGGAACTATGGCTACACCTTC.